This T cell receptor (beta chain) was sequenced during a study of identical twins. Findings of the study overall: The models gave estimates that fell short of the out-of-frame TCR alpha sharing seen in monozygotic twins.

In TCRdb, the 5' RACE reads were re-called with MiXCR into one record per CDR3 protein. In the table there are roughly 700,000 distinct CDR3 sequences, less than 10% of which are singletons. Details on this clonotype: Its antigen is not identified.

This CDR3 has 15 residues. V dropped 5 bases and J dropped 4; count of bases not matched to a gene: 8. The germline gives CDR1 MDHEN, CDR2 SYDVKM. The sample also formed part of further work on yellow fever vaccine responses in identical twins.

The TCR was taken from a woman under 30 in good health. The sample was PBMCs. The V call is TRBV28, the J call TRBJ1-5; 7 bases agree with TRBD1. The chain's CDR3 is CASSPPGQTNQPQHF. CDR3 sequence (DNA): TGTGCCAGCAGTCCCCCGGGACAGACAAATCAGCCCCAGCATTTT.